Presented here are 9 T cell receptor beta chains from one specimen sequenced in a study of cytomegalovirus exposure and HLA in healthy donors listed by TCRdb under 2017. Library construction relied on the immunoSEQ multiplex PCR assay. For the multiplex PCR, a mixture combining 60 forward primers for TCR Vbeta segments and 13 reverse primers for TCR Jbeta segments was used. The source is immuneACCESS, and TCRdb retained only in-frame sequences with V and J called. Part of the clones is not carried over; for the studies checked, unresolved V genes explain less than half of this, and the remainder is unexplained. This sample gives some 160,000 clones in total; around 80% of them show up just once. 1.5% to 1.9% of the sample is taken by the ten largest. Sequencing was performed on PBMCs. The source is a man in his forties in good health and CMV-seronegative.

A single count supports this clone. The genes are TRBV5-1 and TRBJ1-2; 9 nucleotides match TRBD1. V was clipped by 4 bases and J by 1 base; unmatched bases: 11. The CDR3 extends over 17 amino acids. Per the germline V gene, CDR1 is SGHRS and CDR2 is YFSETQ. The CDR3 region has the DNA TGCGCCAGCAGCAGACAAGGGACAGGGATCCTTAACTATGGCTACACCTTC. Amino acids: CASSRQGTGILNYGYTF.

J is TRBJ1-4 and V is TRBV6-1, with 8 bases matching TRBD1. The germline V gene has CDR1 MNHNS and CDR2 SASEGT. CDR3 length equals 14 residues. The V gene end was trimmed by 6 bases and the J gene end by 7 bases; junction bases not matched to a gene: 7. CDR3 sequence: CASRPTGEGEKLFF. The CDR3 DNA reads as TGTGCCAGCAGACCGACAGGGGAGGGTGAAAAACTGTTTTTT.

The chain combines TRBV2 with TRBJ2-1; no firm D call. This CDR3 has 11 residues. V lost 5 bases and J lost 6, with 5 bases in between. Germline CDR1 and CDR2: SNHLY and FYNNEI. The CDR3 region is CASSIINEQFF. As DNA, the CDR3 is TGTGCCAGCAGTATCATCAATGAGCAGTTCTTC.

CDR3 nucleotides: TGCGCCAGCAGCCAAGCTGCACGAGGGGAGACCCAGTACTTC. As protein: CASSQAARGETQYF. V and J are TRBV4-1 and TRBJ2-5; D perhaps matches TRBD2 (5 bases). CDR3 size: 14 residues. CDR1 MGHRA and CDR2 YSYEKL come from the germline V gene. V dropped 1 base and J dropped 5 bases, with 11 bases sitting between them.

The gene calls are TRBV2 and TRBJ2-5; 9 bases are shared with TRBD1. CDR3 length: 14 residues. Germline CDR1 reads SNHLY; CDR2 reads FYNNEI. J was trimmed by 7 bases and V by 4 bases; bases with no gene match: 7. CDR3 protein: CASSADRGSMTQYF. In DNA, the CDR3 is TGTGCCAGCAGTGCGGACAGGGGTTCGATGACCCAGTACTTC. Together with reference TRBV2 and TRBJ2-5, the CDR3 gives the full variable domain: EPEVTQTPSHQVTQMGQEVILRCVPISNHLYFYWYRQILGQKVEFLVSFYNNEISEKSEIFDDQFSVERPDGSNFTLKIRSTKLEDSAMYFCASSADRGSMTQYFGPGTRLLVL.

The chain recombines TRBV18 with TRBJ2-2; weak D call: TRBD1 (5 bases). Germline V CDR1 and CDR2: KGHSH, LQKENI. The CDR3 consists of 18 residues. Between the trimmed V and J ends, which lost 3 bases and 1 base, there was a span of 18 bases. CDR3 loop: CASSPGRASFGNTGELFF. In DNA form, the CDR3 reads TGTGCCAGCTCACCGGGCAGGGCCTCCTTCGGGAACACCGGGGAGCTGTTTTTT.

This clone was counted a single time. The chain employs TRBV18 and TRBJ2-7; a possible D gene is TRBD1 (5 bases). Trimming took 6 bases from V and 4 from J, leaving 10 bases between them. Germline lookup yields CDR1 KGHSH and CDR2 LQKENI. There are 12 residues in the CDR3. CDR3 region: CASSDKWYEQYF. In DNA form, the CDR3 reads TGTGCCAGCTCGGACAAGTGGTACGAGCAGTACTTC.

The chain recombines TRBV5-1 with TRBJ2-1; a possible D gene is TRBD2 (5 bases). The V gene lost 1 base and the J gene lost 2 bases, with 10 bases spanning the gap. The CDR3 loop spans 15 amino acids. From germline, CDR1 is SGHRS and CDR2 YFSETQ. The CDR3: CASSLSRGPYNEQFF. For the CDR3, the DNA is TGCGCCAGCAGCTTGTCCCGAGGGCCCTACAATGAGCAGTTCTTC.

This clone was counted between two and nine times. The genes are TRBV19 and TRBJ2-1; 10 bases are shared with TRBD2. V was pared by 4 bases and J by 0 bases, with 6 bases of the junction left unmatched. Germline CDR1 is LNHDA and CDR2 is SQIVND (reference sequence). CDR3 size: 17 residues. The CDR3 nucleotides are TGTGCCAGTAGTACGAGCGCTAGCGGGAGCTCCTACAATGAGCAGTTCTTC. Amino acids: CASSTSASGSSYNEQFF. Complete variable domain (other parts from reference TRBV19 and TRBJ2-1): DGGITQSPKYLFRKEGQNVTLSCEQNLNHDAMYWYRQDPGQGLRLIYYSQIVNDFQKGDIAEGYSVSREKKESFPLTVTSAQKNPTAFYLCASSTSASGSSYNEQFFGPGTRLTVL.